This T cell receptor beta chain was identified in a study of blood T cell repertoires in COVID-19 (dated by TCRdb to 2018 to 2020). Concerning the study at large: The collaborator samples originated in the United States, Italy and Spain and spanned the acute and convalescent phases of COVID-19. The dataset comprised deeply sampled blood TCRbeta repertoires from subjects exposed to, actively infected with, or recovered from COVID-19. The prospective study material was composed of cDNA or gDNA derived from T cells, B-cell-depleted T cells, or PBMCs. Where available, HLA class I and class II types were taken from metadata supplied by the sample provider and were not determined by assay-based typing. The repertoires were released in a freely available public database intended as a resource for research on the immune response to SARS-CoV-2. Samples were obtained from the ongoing ImmuneRACE study (first 160 participants) and from 1,254 subjects provided by 6 global collaborators. Sample metadata almost always included a de-identified subject ID, COVID-19 status, age in years and sex. What the research found in general, with its limitations: How much clinical and demographic metadata was included differed by source and by participant, and the metadata was provided uncurated.

A note on this clone: The antigen it binds to is not known. Per-base quality was not reported, and no clone a single base away is much larger than it.

The collaborating institutions used their own protocols to collect whole blood in K2EDTA tubes. For TCRbeta analysis, collaborator samples were shipped as frozen whole blood, as isolated PBMCs, or as DNA extracted from either sample type. Per the germline V gene, SGHAT is the CDR1 and FQNNGV is the CDR2. The CDR3 spans 17 residues, from the cysteine through the phenylalanine. Of the read, only the CDR3 DNA is kept; its 51 bases are in frame from base 1. Germline trimming amounts to 7 bases on V and 4 bases on J, with 15 as the count of junction bases outside the gene matches. TCRbeta CDR3 regions were amplified from genomic DNA using the immunoSEQ Assay, a bias-controlled multiplex PCR. For the original study's pipeline: The number of nucleated cells in each sample was estimated from the amplification of reference gene primers within the assay. Sequence reads were collapsed and filtered to measure the absolute abundance of every unique TCRbeta CDR3 rearrangement. For each sample, productive Simpson clonality was calculated by taking the square root of Simpson's diversity index across productive rearrangements. Here the immuneACCESS table is served through TCRdb, limited to in-frame sequences with V and J called. Missing clones are a known gap in these copies; in checked studies unresolved V genes cover under half, and the rest lacks a known reason. V and J calls and clone size follow that table, whereas D and trimming were derived from the DNA. Counted in this sample were roughly 200,000 clones; 80% to 90% of them appeared once. The ten most abundant clones make up over 2.5% of the sample.

This TCR derives from a man aged 60 to 75 with acute or convalescent COVID-19. Sequencing was done on a sample of peripheral blood. The chain is encoded by TRBV11-2 joined to TRBJ2-2; TRBD2 agrees with 7 junctional bases. The CDR3 corresponds to CASTGVIWRELTGELFF. The sequenced DNA is TGTGCCAGCACCGGGGTGATCTGGCGGGAGCTCACCGGGGAGCTGTTTTTT. Supplemented by the reference TRBV11-2 and TRBJ2-2 proteins around the CDR3, the complete variable domain is EAGVAQSPRYKIIEKRQSVAFWCNPISGHATLYWYQQILGQGPKLLIQFQNNGVVDDSQLPKDRFSAERLKGVDSTLKIQPAKLEDSAVYLCASTGVIWRELTGELFFGEGSRLTVL.